The rows below give T cell receptor beta chains drawn from one sample of a study of blood T cell repertoires in COVID-19. Sequencing was performed with immunoSEQ multiplex PCR; in TCRdb, only in-frame clones are kept and a portion is missing. The sample holds 250,000 to 350,000 clones, roughly 90% seen once. Specimen: peripheral blood. All receptors come from a woman aged 30 to 39 with COVID-19, enrolled during active disease. Each CDR3 is given with its conserved first and last residue. A D gene is named only where the DNA matches it firmly. Some rows mark clone size as missing; the rest say once, few, many or name a class of expanded clone.

abundance,j_gene,d_gene,v_gene,CDR3nt,CDR3aa
-,TRBJ2-7,-,TRBV6-2/TRBV6-3,TGTGCCAGCAGTTACTCGATGCGCTTCGAGCAGTACTTC,CASSYSMRFEQYF
-,TRBJ2-2,-,TRBV27,TGTGCCAGCACCTCGACTTGGGTAAACACCGGGGAGCTGTTTTTT,CASTSTWVNTGELFF
-,TRBJ1-2,-,TRBV19,TGTGCCAGTCGCCTGGGGGGAGACTATGGCTACACCTTC,CASRLGGDYGYTF
few,TRBJ2-4,TRBD2,TRBV28,TGTGCCAGCGTGAGGACTAGCGGGTTAGCCAAAAACATTCAGTACTTC,CASVRTSGLAKNIQYF
-,TRBJ2-1,TRBD2,TRBV9,TGTGCCAGCAGCGCAGCGGGAGGGCCTGGTGAGCAGTTCTTC,CASSAAGGPGEQFF
-,TRBJ2-7,TRBD2,TRBV2,TGTGCCAGCAGCGGGACTAGCGGGTCGGGGTACTACGAGCAGTACTTC,CASSGTSGSGYYEQYF
once,TRBJ2-7,TRBD2,TRBV5-1,TGCGCCAGCAGGATTAGCGGGAGCGGCGAGCAGTACTTC,CASRISGSGEQYF
-,TRBJ1-5,-,TRBV30,TGTGCCTGGAGTGTAGGCGGGATTAATCAGCCCCAGCATTTT,CAWSVGGINQPQHF
-,TRBJ2-7,TRBD2,TRBV2,TGTGCCAGCAGGGTGACTAGCGGGGAGTCCTACGAGCAGTACTTC,CASRVTSGESYEQYF
-,TRBJ2-5,-,TRBV5-4,TGTGCCAGCAGCTTGGCCGGGGTCCAAGAGACCCAGTACTTC,CASSLAGVQETQYF
-,TRBJ1-3,-,TRBV9,TGTGCCAGCAGCGGCGACAGCTCTGGAAACACCATATATTTT,CASSGDSSGNTIYF
-,TRBJ2-2,TRBD2,TRBV9,TGTGCCAGCAGCCCAGCGGGAGCGGGAGGGCCCCACGGGGAGCTGTTTTTT,CASSPAGAGGPHGELFF
-,TRBJ2-7,-,TRBV20-1,TGCAGAGCAGTAGCATCCTACGAGCAGTACTTC,CRAVASYEQYF
-,TRBJ1-1,-,TRBV15,TGTGCCACCAGCAGAGAAGGACAGACGAACACTGAAGCTTTCTTT,CATSREGQTNTEAFF